One and the same sample provided the 21 T cell receptor beta chains below, sequenced in a study of T-cell reconstitution after alpha-beta-depleted transplantation in children. Preparation of the TCRbeta library used unique molecular identifiers. From the PCR reads, TCRdb called clonotypes with MiXCR, one entry per CDR3 protein. The sample lists about 640,000 distinct CDR3 sequences; 10% to 15% were seen once. This specimen was PBMCs, mostly from graft donor cells, taken 360 days after TCRalphabeta/CD19-depleted stem cell transplant. The receptors were gathered from a male patient younger than 18 who had a stem cell transplant for acute myeloid leukemia, so the T cells may come from the graft donor.

The genes are TRBV6-1 and TRBJ1-1; 7 nucleotides match TRBD1. CDR3 length: 15 amino acids. CDR1 is MNHNS, CDR2 SASEGT, per germline. With 0 bases clipped from V and 4 bases from J, the junction kept 5 bases outside the gene matches. The DNA of the CDR3 is TGTGCCAGCAGTGAAGCACACAGGGGAGGCACTGAAGCTTTCTTT. Its translation: CASSEAHRGGTEAFF.

This clonotype has ten or more counts. The chain uses TRBV6-5 and TRBJ2-1; TRBD2 aligns across 9 bases. CDR3 size: 15 residues. Germline V gene data show CDR1 as MNHEY and CDR2 as SVGAGI. The ends lost 3 bases at V and 5 bases at J; junction bases unmatched: 5. The CDR3 coding sequence is TGTGCCAGCAGTTATAAGCGGGAGGTCCACAATGAGCAGTTCTTC. Residues: CASSYKREVHNEQFF.

This clonotype occurred many times. The chain has TRBV29-1 and TRBJ2-7; TRBD2 aligns across 8 bases. J was trimmed by 1 base and V by 5 bases; bases with no gene match: 13. Germline V lookup: CDR1 SQVTM, CDR2 ANQGSEA. This CDR3 has 16 residues. CDR3 amino acids: CSVSALVAGKSYEQYF. CDR3 nucleotide sequence: TGCAGCGTTTCAGCTTTAGTAGCGGGAAAATCCTACGAGCAGTACTTC.

This clonotype was seen only a few times. The V call is TRBV13, the J call TRBJ2-1, with D possibly TRBD2 on 6 matching bases. Germline lookup yields CDR1 PRHDT and CDR2 FYEKMQ (reference sequence). This CDR3 comprises 17 residues. Trimming removed 5 bases from V and 8 bases from J, with 25 bases in between. The CDR3 region has the DNA TGTGCCAGCAGCCAGCTCAAAGCCGGAGGGCCGGTCTATGAGCAGTTCTTC. Amino acid sequence: CASSQLKAGGPVYEQFF.

A few counts support this clonotype. The rearrangement uses TRBV29-1 and TRBJ2-3, with 7 nucleotides matching TRBD2. Germline CDR1 is SQVTM and CDR2 is ANQGSEA. Losses at the gene ends were 3 bases for V and 5 bases for J; bases not matched to a gene: 8. The CDR3 length is 14 residues. Here the CDR3 reads CSVESGGVGDTQYF. The CDR3 nucleotides are TGCAGCGTTGAGTCGGGAGGTGTAGGAGATACGCAGTATTTT.

The chain carries TRBV9 and TRBJ2-2; 10 positions agree with TRBD2. Germline assignment: CDR1 SGDLS and CDR2 YYNGEE. The CDR3 is 17 residues long. The J segment lost 5 bases and the V segment lost 0 bases, leaving 7 bases of the junction unmatched. The CDR3: CASSVAQGLARTGELFF. CDR3 DNA: TGTGCCAGCAGCGTAGCTCAGGGACTAGCGAGGACCGGGGAGCTGTTTTTT. The full variable domain, in which reference TRBV9 and TRBJ2-2 provide the parts outside the CDR3, is DSGVTQTPKHLITATGQRVTLRCSPRSGDLSVYWYQQSLDQGLQFLIQYYNGEERAKGNILERFSAQQFPDLHSELNLSSLELGDSALYFCASSVAQGLARTGELFFGEGSRLTVL.

The table lists this clonotype with many counts. V and J are TRBV6-1 and TRBJ2-3, with a possible D match to TRBD1 (7 bases). Trimming took 6 bases from V and 2 from J, leaving 15 bases between them. Germline values: CDR1 MNHNS, CDR2 SASEGT. CDR3 length: 15 amino acids. CDR3 DNA sequence: TGTGCCAGCAGCACTCAGGGGGGCCTCACAGATACGCAGTATTTT. Protein: CASSTQGGLTDTQYF.

V usage is TRBV20-1 and J usage is TRBJ2-7, with a tentative D call TRBD2 (6 bases). The CDR3 is 14 residues long. V lost 6 bases and J lost 2, with 17 bases in between. The germline gives CDR1 DFQATT, CDR2 SNEGSKA (reference sequence). The CDR3 here is CSASYPGLPYEQYF. Here the CDR3 DNA reads TGCAGTGCCAGCTATCCGGGACTCCCCTACGAGCAGTACTTC.

This clonotype was picked up many times. The chain couples TRBV29-1 to TRBJ2-2; 11 bases are a match to TRBD2. The germline CDR1 and CDR2 sequences are SQVTM and ANQGSEA. This CDR3 is 15 amino acids long. The V and J ends lost 6 bases and 8 bases, in that order; junction bases with no gene match: 11. CDR3 nucleotides: TGCAGCGTCGCCATGACTAGCGGGATGGTTGGGGAGCTGTTTTTT. Residues: CSVAMTSGMVGELFF.

The chain carries TRBV29-1 and TRBJ2-7, with D perhaps assigned TRBD1 or TRBD2 (7 bases each). CDR3 length equals 18 residues. Germline V gene lookup returns CDR1 SQVTM and CDR2 ANQGSEA. The V and J ends lost 0 bases and 0 bases respectively, with 21 bases between them. CDR3 nucleotide sequence: TGCAGCGTTGAAGATCCACCCCACAGGGGAGGGGGCTCCTACGAGCAGTACTTC. This gives the protein CSVEDPPHRGGGSYEQYF.

This clonotype has just a few counts. This rearrangement joins TRBV7-2 to TRBJ2-5, with D perhaps TRBD2 (6 bases). Germline V CDR1 and CDR2: SGHTA, FQGNSA. V lost 2 bases and J lost 5, with 21 bases in between. This CDR3 region has 17 residues. The CDR3 DNA reads as TGTGCCAGCAGCTTAATGTCTGGCGGGAAGTTTGGGGAGACCCAGTACTTC. This gives the protein CASSLMSGGKFGETQYF.

This clonotype was recorded at least ten times. The CDR3 DNA reads TGCGCCAGCAGCCAAGATTTCCGCACCCCGGGTCTAGCGGGATTCGAGCAGTACTTC. This encodes CASSQDFRTPGLAGFEQYF. The genes are TRBV4-3 and TRBJ2-7; 9 nucleotides line up with TRBD2. J gave up 6 bases and V 0 bases, and 18 bases lay outside the gene matches. This CDR3 is built from 19 residues. Germline V gene lookup returns CDR1 LGHNA and CDR2 YSLEER.

DNA for the CDR3: TGTGCCTGCACCCCGGACTATGGCTACACCTTC. It yields the protein CACTPDYGYTF. The chain is built from TRBV30 and TRBJ1-2; D uncertain. Germline-derived CDR1 and CDR2 are GTSNPN and SVGIG (reference sequence). V lost 6 bases and J lost 3, with 8 bases in between. The CDR3 is made up of 11 amino acids.

The chain links TRBV29-1 to TRBJ2-7, with 8 nucleotides matching TRBD1. V was clipped by 4 bases and J by 5 bases; unmatched bases: 10. This CDR3 region has 14 residues. Per germline, CDR1 SQVTM and CDR2 ANQGSEA. CDR3 nucleotide sequence: TGCAGCGTTGTCTTGGACAGGGCGCGTGACGAGCAGTACTTC. Its protein is CSVVLDRARDEQYF.

The chain combines TRBV29-1 with TRBJ2-1; 14 bases line up with TRBD2. V shed 7 bases, J shed 6 bases, and the junction held 5 bases outside the gene matches. The CDR3 has 14 residues. CDR1 is SQVTM and CDR2 is ANQGSEA in the germline V gene. CDR3 region: CSALGLAGGNEQFF. CDR3 nucleotides: TGCAGCGCTCTCGGACTAGCGGGAGGCAATGAGCAGTTCTTC.

This clonotype has only one observation. The CDR3 is CASRRTPPGETQYF. The DNA for the CDR3 is TGTGCCAGCAGACGGACACCTCCGGGGGAGACCCAGTACTTC. The chain couples TRBV12-3 or TRBV12-4 to TRBJ2-5; D may correspond to TRBD1 or TRBD2 (5 bases each). V was clipped by 6 bases and J by 5 bases, with 16 bases between them. The CDR3 contains 14 residues.

This clonotype turned up a few times. The chain combines TRBV18 with TRBJ2-4; D gene uncertain. The germline V gene encodes CDR1 KGHSH and CDR2 LQKENI. Trimming removed 3 bases at V and 9 bases at J, with 15 bases between. The CDR3 sequence is 14 residues long. In nucleotides, the CDR3 is TGTGCCAGCTCACCTGTCCCGACCACGGGCATTCAGTACTTC. Its protein is CASSPVPTTGIQYF.

In this sample, this clonotype turned up a few times. The chain links TRBV7-3 to TRBJ1-6; possibly TRBD1 for D (6 bases). The CDR3 runs to 15 residues. Germline CDR1 and CDR2: SGHTA and FQGTGA. Trimming shortened V by 1 base and J by 7 bases, and 11 bases separated the two germline ends. Here the CDR3 reads CASSLRGGLNSPLHF. CDR3 sequence (DNA): TGTGCCAGCAGCTTAAGGGGGGGCCTGAATTCACCCCTCCACTTT.

V is TRBV6-2 or TRBV6-3 and J is TRBJ2-1; perhaps TRBD1 as D (6 bases). V was clipped by 6 bases and J by 5 bases, with 14 bases between them. CDR3 length: 14 amino acids. Germline loops: CDR1 MNHEY, CDR2 SVGEGT. The CDR3: CASRAIWTDNEQFF. CDR3 nucleotide sequence: TGTGCCAGCAGGGCGATCTGGACAGACAATGAGCAGTTCTTC.

This clonotype was found a few times. The gene calls are TRBV6-1 and TRBJ2-1; TRBD1 matches at 7 bases. Trimming cost V 6 bases and J 8 bases; bases outside gene matches: 7. This CDR3 has 13 residues. From germline, CDR1 is MNHNS and CDR2 SASEGT. CDR3 sequence (DNA): TGTGCCAGCAGGCCTGACAGGGCGTATGAGCAGTTCTTC. This sequence encodes CASRPDRAYEQFF.

This sequence joins TRBV29-1 and TRBJ2-5; D gene unclear. The germline V gene has CDR1 SQVTM and CDR2 ANQGSEA. The CDR3 contains 13 residues. Trimming took off 6 bases at V and 0 bases at J, with 11 bases between the two ends. The CDR3 nucleotides read TGCAGCGTCCGTCTGCAGTACCAAGAGACCCAGTACTTC. As protein: CSVRLQYQETQYF. Drawing the rest from reference TRBV29-1 and TRBJ2-5, the complete variable domain is SAVISQKPSRDICQRGTSLTIQCQVDSQVTMMFWYRQQPGQSLTLIATANQGSEATYESGFVIDKFPISRPNLTFSTLTVSNMSPEDSSIYLCSVRLQYQETQYFGPGTRLLVL.